The rows below give T cell receptor beta chains drawn from one sample of a study of T cell changes during pregnancy in multiple sclerosis. Here immunoSEQ multiplex PCR was the method, and the copy in TCRdb shows in-frame clones only, minus some. The sample consists of more than 15,000 clones, 88% of them appearing once. Specimen: CD4+ T cells from peripheral blood mononuclear cells, collected in the first trimester of pregnancy. The receptors shown here come from a female donor in good health, enrolled as a control in a pregnancy study. The CDR3 runs from the conserved cysteine through the conserved F or W. D genes are given only for firm matches. A row's size may be missing; if present it is once, few, many or a size class.

j_call: TRBJ1-1
clone_size: once
v_call: TRBV5-1
d_call: .
cdr3_nt: TGCGCCAGCAGTTATACAGGGTGGGCTGAAGCTTTCTTT
cdr3_aa: CASSYTGWAEAFF

j_call: TRBJ1-2
clone_size: .
v_call: TRBV5-1
d_call: TRBD1
cdr3_nt: TGCGCCAGCAGCCCGGACGGGACAGGGGTCGGCTACACCTTC
cdr3_aa: CASSPDGTGVGYTF

j_call: TRBJ1-4
clone_size: .
v_call: TRBV25-1
d_call: .
cdr3_nt: TGTGCCAGCAGTGAATTTTTCGGGGTTGGGGGGGAAAAACTGTTTTTT
cdr3_aa: CASSEFFGVGGEKLFF

j_call: TRBJ2-2
clone_size: .
v_call: TRBV2
d_call: TRBD2
cdr3_nt: TGTGCCAGCAGTGAAGCGCTTCGGCTAGCGGGAGGCTCCGGGGAGCTGTTTTTT
cdr3_aa: CASSEALRLAGGSGELFF

j_call: TRBJ1-4
clone_size: .
v_call: TRBV5-1
d_call: TRBD1
cdr3_nt: TGCGCCAGCAGCTTGGGGGACAGCCCTAATGAAAAACTGTTTTTT
cdr3_aa: CASSLGDSPNEKLFF

j_call: TRBJ2-7
clone_size: .
v_call: TRBV2
d_call: TRBD1
cdr3_nt: TGTGCCAGCACCGAGGGGGCGTTCTCCTACGAGCAGTACTTC
cdr3_aa: CASTEGAFSYEQYF

j_call: TRBJ1-4
clone_size: once
v_call: TRBV6-5
d_call: TRBD1
cdr3_nt: TGTGCCAGCCAGGGGGCGGCTAATGAAAAACTGTTTTTT
cdr3_aa: CASQGAANEKLFF

j_call: TRBJ1-3
clone_size: .
v_call: TRBV5-8
d_call: TRBD1
cdr3_nt: TGTGCCAGCAGCTCGGAGACAGGGCCGTTTGGAAACACCATATATTTT
cdr3_aa: CASSSETGPFGNTIYF

j_call: TRBJ1-2
clone_size: .
v_call: TRBV6-5
d_call: .
cdr3_nt: TGTGCCAGCAGTTACAGCGGCACCTATGGCTACACCTTC
cdr3_aa: CASSYSGTYGYTF

j_call: TRBJ2-1
clone_size: few
v_call: TRBV7-6
d_call: TRBD2
cdr3_nt: TGTGCCAGCAGCCCGACTAGCGGAGAGCAGTTCTTC
cdr3_aa: CASSPTSGEQFF

j_call: TRBJ2-4
clone_size: .
v_call: TRBV7-9
d_call: TRBD2
cdr3_nt: TGTGCCAGCAGCTTAGTAGGGACTAGCGGGAGAGATACCAAAAACATTCAGTACTTC
cdr3_aa: CASSLVGTSGRDTKNIQYF

j_call: TRBJ2-6
clone_size: .
v_call: TRBV5-6
d_call: .
cdr3_nt: TGTGCCAGCAGCTTCAGGGCGTCTGGGGCCAACGTCCTGACTTTC
cdr3_aa: CASSFRASGANVLTF

j_call: TRBJ1-1
clone_size: .
v_call: TRBV5-6
d_call: .
cdr3_nt: TGTGCCAGCAGCCAAACTCCCACGCGGGCGAACACTGAAGCTTTCTTT
cdr3_aa: CASSQTPTRANTEAFF

j_call: TRBJ2-1
clone_size: once
v_call: TRBV18
d_call: TRBD1
cdr3_nt: TGTGCCAGCTCACCATACCACGGGACAGGGTACAATGAGCAGTTCTTC
cdr3_aa: CASSPYHGTGYNEQFF

j_call: TRBJ2-1
clone_size: .
v_call: TRBV19
d_call: TRBD2
cdr3_nt: TGTGCCAGTAGTCGGCGGGAGGGCCCTTGGAATGAGCAGTTCTTC
cdr3_aa: CASSRREGPWNEQFF

j_call: TRBJ2-5
clone_size: once
v_call: TRBV11-2
d_call: .
cdr3_nt: TGTGCCAGCAGCTTAGTCCCCGGGAGAGAGACCCAGTACTTC
cdr3_aa: CASSLVPGRETQYF

j_call: TRBJ1-2
clone_size: .
v_call: TRBV6-5
d_call: TRBD1
cdr3_nt: TGTGCCAGCAGTTACGGAGACCCCCGCCAGGGGGTTGGCTACACCTTC
cdr3_aa: CASSYGDPRQGVGYTF

j_call: TRBJ2-5
clone_size: .
v_call: TRBV5-6
d_call: .
cdr3_nt: TGTGCCAGCAGTCTCGCAGCGGGAGAGACCCAGTACTTC
cdr3_aa: CASSLAAGETQYF

j_call: TRBJ2-7
clone_size: .
v_call: TRBV19
d_call: .
cdr3_nt: TGTGCCAGTAGTATAGATTGGGCGTACGAGCAGTACTTC
cdr3_aa: CASSIDWAYEQYF

j_call: TRBJ2-7
clone_size: .
v_call: TRBV5-1
d_call: .
cdr3_nt: TGCGCCAGCAGCTTGGTTCCCCCCTCGGACGAGCAGTACTTC
cdr3_aa: CASSLVPPSDEQYF

j_call: TRBJ1-2
clone_size: .
v_call: TRBV10-3
d_call: .
cdr3_nt: TGTGCCATCAGTGACATGGCAGGACAGAGAATCTATGGCTACACCTTC
cdr3_aa: CAISDMAGQRIYGYTF

j_call: TRBJ2-1
clone_size: .
v_call: TRBV14
d_call: TRBD2
cdr3_nt: TGTGCCAGCAGCCAAGGCGGGAGGGCCGAGCAGTTCTTC
cdr3_aa: CASSQGGRAEQFF

j_call: TRBJ2-5
clone_size: .
v_call: TRBV11-3
d_call: .
cdr3_nt: TGTGCCAGCAGCTTCGGTGGGGGGGCCTTGGAGACCCAGTACTTC
cdr3_aa: CASSFGGGALETQYF

j_call: TRBJ1-3
clone_size: once
v_call: TRBV11-3
d_call: TRBD1
cdr3_nt: TGTGCCAGCAGCTCCTGGGGACAGCAAAACTCTGGAAACACCATATATTTT
cdr3_aa: CASSSWGQQNSGNTIYF

j_call: TRBJ1-4
clone_size: .
v_call: TRBV30
d_call: .
cdr3_nt: TGTGCCTCATCTCGGCGGCGGCGTGAAAAACTGTTTTTT
cdr3_aa: CASSRRRREKLFF

j_call: TRBJ2-7
clone_size: .
v_call: TRBV5-4
d_call: TRBD2
cdr3_nt: TGTGCCAGCAGCTTGCTCGGCGGGGGGCGGTGTAGAAAGTACTTC
cdr3_aa: CASSLLGGGRCRKYF

j_call: TRBJ2-2
clone_size: .
v_call: TRBV7-7
d_call: .
cdr3_nt: TGTGCTAGCTCCAGGGCCGGCACCGGGGAGCTGTTTTTT
cdr3_aa: CASSRAGTGELFF

j_call: TRBJ1-4
clone_size: once
v_call: TRBV7-8
d_call: .
cdr3_nt: TGTGCCAGCAGCCCTCGGGGAGCAACTAATGAAAAACTGTTTTTT
cdr3_aa: CASSPRGATNEKLFF

j_call: TRBJ1-2
clone_size: .
v_call: TRBV11-3
d_call: .
cdr3_nt: TGTGCCAGCAGGGCGGGGCCCCAAAATGGCTACACCTTC
cdr3_aa: CASRAGPQNGYTF

j_call: TRBJ2-7
clone_size: .
v_call: TRBV5-1
d_call: .
cdr3_nt: TGCGCCAGCAGCTTCGGGAGCACCTACGAGCAGTACTTC
cdr3_aa: CASSFGSTYEQYF

j_call: TRBJ2-5
clone_size: .
v_call: TRBV2
d_call: .
cdr3_nt: TGTGCCAGCAGATTAGGGGGAACGGAGACCCAGTACTTC
cdr3_aa: CASRLGGTETQYF

j_call: TRBJ1-2
clone_size: .
v_call: TRBV7-9
d_call: TRBD1
cdr3_nt: TGTGCCAGCAGCGGGGACAGTTGGATCGACTATGGCTACACCTTC
cdr3_aa: CASSGDSWIDYGYTF

j_call: TRBJ1-6
clone_size: .
v_call: TRBV6-1
d_call: .
cdr3_nt: TGTGCCAGCAGTGAAATTGGCGGGACGGATTATAATTCACCCCTCCACTTT
cdr3_aa: CASSEIGGTDYNSPLHF

j_call: TRBJ1-5
clone_size: .
v_call: TRBV2
d_call: TRBD1
cdr3_nt: TGTGCCAGCAGTGAAAATACAGGGGCTACTCAGCCCCAGCATTTT
cdr3_aa: CASSENTGATQPQHF

j_call: TRBJ2-7
clone_size: .
v_call: TRBV5-1
d_call: TRBD2
cdr3_nt: TGCGCCAGCAGCGAGGGACTAAGCTCCTACGAGCAGTACTTC
cdr3_aa: CASSEGLSSYEQYF

j_call: TRBJ1-2
clone_size: .
v_call: TRBV11-2
d_call: .
cdr3_nt: TGTGCCAGCAGCTCGTGGGGGCTAGGCTATGGCTACACCTTC
cdr3_aa: CASSSWGLGYGYTF

j_call: TRBJ2-1
clone_size: .
v_call: TRBV11-3
d_call: .
cdr3_nt: TGTGCCAGCAGCGGTGGGGGCCCCAATGAGCAGTTCTTC
cdr3_aa: CASSGGGPNEQFF

j_call: TRBJ2-7
clone_size: .
v_call: TRBV7-9
d_call: .
cdr3_nt: TGTGCCAGCAGCTTAGCTGGTGGGGGGTATTACGAGCAGTACTTC
cdr3_aa: CASSLAGGGYYEQYF

j_call: TRBJ1-2
clone_size: .
v_call: TRBV6-1
d_call: TRBD1
cdr3_nt: TGTGCCAGCAGTGACGGGGACAGGAACTATGGCTACACCTTC
cdr3_aa: CASSDGDRNYGYTF

j_call: TRBJ2-1
clone_size: .
v_call: TRBV19
d_call: .
cdr3_nt: TGTGCCAGTAGTAGCGGGGGCAAAGGTGGTGAGCAGTTCTTC
cdr3_aa: CASSSGGKGGEQFF

j_call: TRBJ2-7
clone_size: .
v_call: TRBV6-1
d_call: .
cdr3_nt: TGTGCCAGCAGTGACGTCTGGCGGGATGGCACCTACGAGCAGTACTTC
cdr3_aa: CASSDVWRDGTYEQYF

j_call: TRBJ2-1
clone_size: .
v_call: TRBV7-2
d_call: TRBD2
cdr3_nt: TGTGCCAGCAGCCAGACTAGCGGGGGGATCAATGAGCAGTTCTTC
cdr3_aa: CASSQTSGGINEQFF

j_call: TRBJ2-3
clone_size: few
v_call: TRBV21-1
d_call: .
cdr3_nt: TGTGCCAGCAGCAAAGAGTACGGGGGTCGCTTCGTTTTGGATACGCAGTATTTT
cdr3_aa: CASSKEYGGRFVLDTQYF

j_call: TRBJ2-3
clone_size: .
v_call: TRBV18
d_call: TRBD2
cdr3_nt: TGTGCCAGCTCACCACCTATATTAGCGGGGAACTACTCAGATACGCAGTATTTT
cdr3_aa: CASSPPILAGNYSDTQYF

j_call: TRBJ2-3
clone_size: .
v_call: TRBV15
d_call: .
cdr3_nt: TGTGCCACCAGCAGAGCGGGAGATACGCAGTATTTT
cdr3_aa: CATSRAGDTQYF

j_call: TRBJ2-5
clone_size: .
v_call: TRBV5-1
d_call: .
cdr3_nt: TGCGCCAGCAGCCCCCCCCGGTGGGAGACCCAGTACTTC
cdr3_aa: CASSPPRWETQYF

j_call: TRBJ2-7
clone_size: .
v_call: TRBV5-1
d_call: TRBD2
cdr3_nt: TGCGCCAGCAGCACACTAGCGGGGAGCTCCTACGAGCAGTACTTC
cdr3_aa: CASSTLAGSSYEQYF

j_call: TRBJ1-1
clone_size: .
v_call: TRBV5-4
d_call: .
cdr3_nt: TGTGCCAGCAGCTTGGTCTTCCCGGACACTGAAGCTTTCTTT
cdr3_aa: CASSLVFPDTEAFF

j_call: TRBJ2-7
clone_size: .
v_call: TRBV15
d_call: .
cdr3_nt: TGTGCCACCAGCAGAGATCGGTTCGAGGATTCCTACGAGCAGTACTTC
cdr3_aa: CATSRDRFEDSYEQYF

j_call: TRBJ1-4
clone_size: .
v_call: TRBV4-3
d_call: .
cdr3_nt: TGCGCCAGCAGCCAAGTGGGGTCCGGGGGTGAAAAACTGTTTTTT
cdr3_aa: CASSQVGSGGEKLFF

j_call: TRBJ2-5
clone_size: .
v_call: TRBV30
d_call: TRBD2
cdr3_nt: TGTGCCTGGAGGGCGGGGACTAGGGGCGGAGAGACCCAGTACTTC
cdr3_aa: CAWRAGTRGGETQYF

j_call: TRBJ2-1
clone_size: .
v_call: TRBV5-1
d_call: TRBD2
cdr3_nt: TGCGCCAGCATGGGGGACTATGATTACAATGAGCAGTTCTTC
cdr3_aa: CASMGDYDYNEQFF

j_call: TRBJ1-2
clone_size: .
v_call: TRBV14
d_call: .
cdr3_nt: TGTGCCAGCAGCCAAGAGGGCCGCCCCCTAAAAGGCTACACCTTC
cdr3_aa: CASSQEGRPLKGYTF